Sequencing of this T cell receptor (beta chain) was carried out in a study of OX40 agonist ivuxolimab in advanced cancers. In the study overall: Patients in dose escalation had liver, melanoma, kidney or head and neck cancers. Antecedent anti-PD-1, anti-PD-L1 or anti-CTLA-4 therapy was permissible, with roughly 36% having received some. Study results and limitations: At 0.1 to 3.0 mg/kg and by week 6, clonal expansion occurred in CD4+ and CD8+ blood T cells. Expanded clones were, on average, more numerous in CD8+ T cells than in CD4+.

With regard to this clone: Its cognate antigen is unknown.

Sequenced by immunoSEQ multiplex PCR; TCRdb stores in-frame clones only, minus some. Among about 27,000 clones listed, roughly 87% were seen once. Germline trimming cut 9 bases from V and 8 bases from J; bases unmatched to any gene: 9. CDR1 and CDR2 (germline): LNHDA, SQIVND (reference sequence). The CDR3 is made up of 13 amino acids. The receptor's source is an adult with an advanced solid tumor such as melanoma, head and neck, liver or kidney cancer. The rearrangement joins TRBV19 to TRBJ1-4; 7 nucleotides align to TRBD1. Sequencing used CD4+ or CD8+ T cells sorted from blood, obtained in a trial of the OX40 agonist ivuxolimab. CDR3 nucleotides: TGTGCCAGCGCTGACAGGGCTGGCGAAAAACTGTTTTTT. Its translation is CASADRAGEKLFF.